These 11 T cell receptor beta chains were all obtained from the same sample, sequenced in a study of cytomegalovirus exposure and HLA in healthy donors. Assay: immunoSEQ multiplex PCR; the TCRdb copy retains only in-frame clones and omits some. The profile covers around 95,000 clones, with around 85% appearing a single time and approximately 22% taken by the ten largest. The sequenced material came from PBMCs. The receptors stem from a man younger than 35 in good health and CMV-seropositive.

The V and J genes are TRBV7-9 and TRBJ1-5; D is uncertain. Deletions cut 1 base from V and 4 bases from J, with 8 bases between. Germline values: CDR1 SEHNR, CDR2 FQNEAQ (reference sequence). The CDR3 contains 14 residues. The chain's CDR3 is CASSLGAGNQPQHF. The CDR3 coding sequence is TGTGCCAGCAGCTTAGGAGCGGGGAATCAGCCCCAGCATTTT.

V and J are TRBV19 and TRBJ1-1, with no clear D. Looked up from germline, CDR1 is LNHDA and CDR2 is SQIVND (reference sequence). The CDR3 length is 14 residues. Trimming took 3 bases from V and 2 from J, leaving 10 bases between them. CDR3 residues: CASSILTPNTEAFF. In nucleotides, the CDR3 is TGTGCCAGTAGTATCTTGACACCTAACACTGAAGCTTTCTTT.

The rearrangement uses TRBV10-3 and TRBJ1-5; no clear D gene. The V end lost 8 bases, the J end lost 3 bases, and 14 bases lay between the germline ends. CDR1 and CDR2 from the germline V gene are ENHRY and SYGVKD. The CDR3 length is 14 residues. CDR3 protein: CAIGSSGANQPQHF. CDR3 nucleotide sequence: TGTGCCATCGGGTCCTCGGGAGCCAATCAGCCCCAGCATTTT.

The chain uses TRBV9 and TRBJ1-2; D might be TRBD1 (6 bases). CDR1 and CDR2 from the germline V gene are SGDLS and YYNGEE. The CDR3 contains 15 residues. The V gene lost 3 bases and the J gene lost 7 bases, with 19 bases spanning the gap. In DNA, the CDR3 is TGTGCCAGCAGCGCCGAGGGGGAGGGGAGGGTTGGCTACACCTTC. It codes for CASSAEGEGRVGYTF. Looking up the rest from reference TRBV9 and TRBJ1-2 gives the full variable domain: DSGVTQTPKHLITATGQRVTLRCSPRSGDLSVYWYQQSLDQGLQFLIQYYNGEERAKGNILERFSAQQFPDLHSELNLSSLELGDSALYFCASSAEGEGRVGYTFGSGTRLTVV.

The genes are TRBV9 and TRBJ2-5, with D maybe TRBD1 (5 bases). CDR3 length equals 14 residues. Trimming removed 1 base from V and 5 bases from J, with 12 bases in between. Germline assignment: CDR1 SGDLS and CDR2 YYNGEE. CDR3 sequence reads: CASSVQGSAETQYF. The CDR3 DNA reads TGTGCCAGCAGCGTACAGGGAAGCGCCGAGACCCAGTACTTC.

The DNA of the CDR3 is TGTGCCAGCAGCTTTAGGCGTCGCGGGAGTCGTCGGACCGGGGAGCTGTTTTTT. Translated, it gives CASSFRRRGSRRTGELFF. V is TRBV7-3 and J is TRBJ2-2; the match to TRBD2 covers 7 bases. The germline V gene encodes CDR1 SGHTA and CDR2 FQGTGA. With V trimmed by 3 bases and J by 5 bases, 15 bases remained unmatched. The length of the CDR3 is 18 residues.

The rearrangement links TRBV29-1 to TRBJ2-1; TRBD2 aligns across 8 bases. Germline CDR1 is SQVTM and CDR2 is ANQGSEA. The CDR3 consists of 16 residues. After removal of 4 bases from V and 1 base from J, the junction contained 9 bases not matched to a gene. For the CDR3, the DNA is TGCAGCGTTGTCCCCCGAGCGGGAGTGTCCTACAATGAGCAGTTCTTC. It is translated as CSVVPRAGVSYNEQFF.

This chain uses TRBV30 with TRBJ2-2, with D possibly TRBD2 on 5 matching bases. Germline V CDR1 and CDR2: GTSNPN, SVGIG (reference sequence). CDR3 length: 13 amino acids. Trimming removed 0 bases from V and 3 bases from J, with 5 bases in between. The CDR3 loop reads CAWSVADTGELFF. CDR3 coding DNA: TGTGCCTGGAGTGTAGCGGACACCGGGGAGCTGTTTTTT.

J is TRBJ2-2 and V is TRBV5-5, with 7 positions matching TRBD2. The CDR3 is made up of 15 amino acids. The ends lost 3 bases at V and 3 bases at J; junction bases unmatched: 5. Germline V gene data show CDR1 as SGHKS and CDR2 as YYEKEE (reference sequence). The CDR3 spells CASSSSGTHTGELFF. Here the CDR3 DNA reads TGTGCCAGCAGCTCCAGCGGGACGCACACCGGGGAGCTGTTTTTT.

The chain recombines TRBV27 with TRBJ2-7; 7 positions agree with TRBD2. This CDR3 spans 13 amino acids. After removal of 2 bases from V and 3 bases from J, the junction contained 1 base not matched to a gene. Germline V CDR1 and CDR2: MNHEY, SMNVEV (reference sequence). The CDR3: CASSLGEGYEQYV. The CDR3 DNA sequence: TGTGCCAGCAGTTTAGGGGAGGGCTACGAGCAGTACGTC.

The CDR3 protein is CASSRDRDHEQYF. CDR3 nucleotide sequence: TGCGCCAGCAGCCGGGACAGGGATCACGAGCAGTACTTC. The rearrangement links TRBV4-1 to TRBJ2-7; 9 bases map to TRBD1. Germline V CDR1 and CDR2: MGHRA, YSYEKL. V lost 4 bases, J lost 5 bases, and 3 bases stayed unmatched. This CDR3 is built from 13 residues.